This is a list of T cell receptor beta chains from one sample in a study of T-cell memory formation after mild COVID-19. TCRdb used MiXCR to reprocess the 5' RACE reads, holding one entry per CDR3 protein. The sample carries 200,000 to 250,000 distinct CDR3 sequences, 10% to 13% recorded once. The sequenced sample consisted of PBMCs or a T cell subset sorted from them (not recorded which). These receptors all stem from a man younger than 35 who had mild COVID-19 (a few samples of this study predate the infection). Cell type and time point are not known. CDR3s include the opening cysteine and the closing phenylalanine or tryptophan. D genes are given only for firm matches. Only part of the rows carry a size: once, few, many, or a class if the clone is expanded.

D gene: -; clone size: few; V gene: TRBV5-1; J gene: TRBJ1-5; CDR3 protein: CASSFNGVNNQPQHF; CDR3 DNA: TGCGCCAGCAGCTTCAATGGGGTTAACAATCAGCCCCAGCATTTT
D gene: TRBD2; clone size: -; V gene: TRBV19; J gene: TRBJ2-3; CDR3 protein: CASSILAGGRTDTQYF; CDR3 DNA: TGTGCCAGTAGCATACTAGCGGGGGGCCGCACAGATACGCAGTATTTT
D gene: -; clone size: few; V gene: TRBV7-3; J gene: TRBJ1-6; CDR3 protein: CASSLGGGRSSPLHF; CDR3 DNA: TGTGCCAGCAGCTTAGGTGGGGGTAGAAGTTCACCCCTCCACTTT
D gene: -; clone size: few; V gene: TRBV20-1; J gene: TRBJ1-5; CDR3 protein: CSARGGGNQPQHF; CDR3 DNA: TGCAGTGCTAGGGGGGGAGGCAATCAGCCCCAGCATTTT
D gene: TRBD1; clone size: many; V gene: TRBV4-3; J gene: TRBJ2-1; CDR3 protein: CASSQDPTGGLTYNEQFF; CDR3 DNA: TGCGCCAGCAGCCAAGACCCCACAGGGGGATTGACCTACAATGAGCAGTTCTTC
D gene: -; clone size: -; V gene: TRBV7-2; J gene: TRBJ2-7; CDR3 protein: CASSSFYEQYF; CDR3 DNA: TGTGCCAGCAGCTCCTTCTACGAGCAGTACTTC
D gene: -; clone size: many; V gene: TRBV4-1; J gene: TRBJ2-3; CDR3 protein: CASSQDRLLTDTQYF; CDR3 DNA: TGCGCCAGCAGCCAAGATCGACTACTCACAGATACGCAGTATTTT
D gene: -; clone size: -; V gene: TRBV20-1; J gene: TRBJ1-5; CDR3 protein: CSAAATGSNQPQHF; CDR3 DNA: TGCAGTGCCGCGGCTACAGGGAGCAATCAGCCCCAGCATTTT
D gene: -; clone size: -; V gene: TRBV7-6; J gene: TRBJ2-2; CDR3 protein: CASRGMAGELFF; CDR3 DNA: TGTGCCAGCAGGGGCATGGCCGGGGAGCTGTTTTTT
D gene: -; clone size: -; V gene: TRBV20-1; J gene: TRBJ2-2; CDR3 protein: CSASKGPYTGELFF; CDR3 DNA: TGCAGTGCTAGTAAGGGGCCGTACACCGGGGAGCTGTTTTTT
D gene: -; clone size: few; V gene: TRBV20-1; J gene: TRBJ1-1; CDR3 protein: CSARAVLNTEAFF; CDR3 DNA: TGCAGTGCTAGAGCAGTGTTGAACACTGAAGCTTTCTTT
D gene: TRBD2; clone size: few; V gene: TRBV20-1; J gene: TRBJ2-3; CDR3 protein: CSAPPPAGGPFTDTQYF; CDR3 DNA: TGCAGTGCTCCGCCCCCCGCGGGGGGCCCCTTCACAGATACGCAGTATTTT
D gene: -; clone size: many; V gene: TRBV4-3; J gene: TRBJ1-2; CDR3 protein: CASSQDRGGYTF; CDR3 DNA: TGCGCCAGCAGCCAAGATCGAGGTGGCTACACCTTC
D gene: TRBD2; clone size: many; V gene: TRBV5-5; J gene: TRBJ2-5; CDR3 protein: CASSFRTSVETQYF; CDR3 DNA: TGTGCCAGCAGCTTTAGGACTAGCGTGGAGACCCAGTACTTC
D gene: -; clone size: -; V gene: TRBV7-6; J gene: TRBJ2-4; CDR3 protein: CASSLSLGPARKNIQYF; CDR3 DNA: TGTGCCAGCAGCTTAAGTCTGGGCCCCGCCCGCAAAAACATTCAGTACTTC